The 20 T cell receptor beta chains reported below all come from one sample, sequenced in a study of beta chain features in type 1 diabetes. Study results and caveats: In all four CD4+ subsets, TCRB CDR3 length was significantly, moderately reduced in type 1 diabetes.

The investigators reverse transcribed all of the isolated RNA, so they sequenced expressed TCRB transcripts. TCRdb's table, derived via immunoSEQ multiplex PCR, lists solely in-frame clones and lacks some. The sample records approximately 730,000 clones, 13% being singletons. No cognate antigen is known for these TCRs. Source material: naive CD4+ T cells from blood. These receptors came from a man between 18 and 29 years old with type 1 diabetes.

The CDR3 DNA reads TGTGCCAGCTCACCTGTAGCTCAGCCTATAAACGAGCAGTACTTC. Translation gives CASSPVAQPINEQYF. The chain employs TRBV18 and TRBJ2-7; D gene uncertain. The germline V gene encodes CDR1 KGHSH and CDR2 LQKENI. This CDR3 spans 15 amino acids. Trimming shortened V by 3 bases and J by 5 bases, and 17 bases separated the two germline ends.

A few counts support this clone. CDR3 DNA sequence: TGTGCCAGCAGCTTAGGGCTAGCGGGGTACAATGAGCAGTTCTTC. Translation gives CASSLGLAGYNEQFF. This chain uses TRBV7-3 with TRBJ2-1; 9 bases are shared with TRBD2. V trimming: 2 bases; J trimming: 4 bases; junction bases outside the gene matches: 3. The CDR3 runs to 15 residues. Germline values: CDR1 SGHTA, CDR2 FQGTGA.

This clone was seen more than once but under ten times. This chain links TRBV7-6 with TRBJ2-7; the D gene could be TRBD1 or TRBD2 (6 bases each). Trimming stripped 5 bases from V and 2 bases from J, with 16 bases between. The CDR3 totals 15 residues. The V gene's germline CDR1 is SGHVS and CDR2 FNYEAQ. The CDR3 protein is CASSRGWDTTYEQYF. The DNA for the CDR3 is TGTGCCAGCAGCCGGGGGTGGGACACCACCTACGAGCAGTACTTC.

The V and J genes are TRBV6-1 and TRBJ2-1; TRBD1 matches 10 bases. This CDR3 spans 15 amino acids. Germline V lookup: CDR1 MNHNS, CDR2 SASEGT. With V trimmed by 8 bases and J by 4 bases, 8 bases remained unmatched. CDR3 protein: CASASPGQGYNEQFF. The CDR3 DNA sequence: TGTGCCAGCGCATCCCCGGGACAGGGGTACAATGAGCAGTTCTTC.

The chain carries TRBV19 and TRBJ1-1; a weak D match, TRBD1 (6 bases). Trimming left V 8 bases short and J 10 bases short, with 23 bases between. CDR1 LNHDA and CDR2 SQIVND come from the germline V gene (reference sequence). This CDR3 has 14 residues. The CDR3 DNA follows: TGTGCCAGTGCCACCCTTATACAGGGTTCGGTAGCTTTCTTT. Residues: CASATLIQGSVAFF. The variable domain in full, with the rest retrieved from reference TRBV19 and TRBJ1-1, is DGGITQSPKYLFRKEGQNVTLSCEQNLNHDAMYWYRQDPGQGLRLIYYSQIVNDFQKGDIAEGYSVSREKKESFPLTVTSAQKNPTAFYLCASATLIQGSVAFFGQGTRLTVV.

This rearrangement joins TRBV4-1 to TRBJ2-3; no reliable D call. V lost 3 bases, J lost 2 bases, and 12 bases lay in between. There are 15 residues in the CDR3. Per the germline V gene, CDR1 is MGHRA and CDR2 is YSYEKL. The CDR3 nucleotides are TGCGCCAGCAGCCAGGTTGCGGACCTCACAGATACGCAGTATTTT. It codes for CASSQVADLTDTQYF.

This clone was detected only a few times. This chain connects TRBV14 to TRBJ1-1; D gene uncertain. Germline V gene lookup returns CDR1 SGHDN and CDR2 FVKESK. This CDR3 has 13 amino acids. The V end lost 3 bases, the J end lost 1 base, and 6 bases lay between the germline ends. Here the CDR3 DNA reads TGTGCCAGCAGCCACCAGGAGAACACTGAAGCTTTCTTT. It specifies CASSHQENTEAFF.

This clone has just a few counts. The chain links TRBV30 to TRBJ2-3; 10 bases align to TRBD1. Germline CDR1 GTSNPN, CDR2 SVGIG (reference sequence). This CDR3 spans 16 amino acids. V was clipped by 3 bases and J by 4 bases; unmatched bases: 10. In DNA, the CDR3 is TGTGCCTGGAGCCTAGGGGGGACAGGGGTTCCAGATACGCAGTATTTT. Amino acid sequence: CAWSLGGTGVPDTQYF. The variable domain in full, completed from reference TRBV30 and TRBJ2-3, reads SQTIHQWPATLVQPVGSPLSLECTVEGTSNPNLYWYRQAAGRGLQLLFYSVGIGQISSEVPQNLSASRPQDRQFILSSKKLLLSDSGFYLCAWSLGGTGVPDTQYFGPGTRLTVL.

This clone was observed a few times. The J gene is TRBJ2-5, the V gene TRBV28; the match to TRBD1 covers 7 bases. The CDR3 sequence is 16 residues long. V lost 6 bases, J lost 2 bases, and 12 bases stayed unmatched. Germline lookup yields CDR1 MDHEN and CDR2 SYDVKM. The CDR3 reads CASRASRTGEQETQYF. The CDR3 nucleotides read TGTGCCAGCAGGGCCAGCAGGACAGGCGAGCAAGAGACCCAGTACTTC.

Of note for this clone: Other DNA sequences in this specimen translate into the identical CDR3. The J gene is TRBJ2-5, the V gene TRBV11-3; possibly TRBD1 for D (6 bases). Germline CDR1 is SGHNT and CDR2 is YENEEA. The CDR3 has 13 residues. V was pared by 3 bases and J by 2 bases, with 7 bases between. Here the CDR3 reads CASSLGTQETQYF. The CDR3 DNA reads as TGTGCCAGCAGCTTGGGGACACAAGAGACCCAGTACTTC.

This clone turned up a few times. The sample contains more than one DNA sequence encoding this CDR3. This rearrangement joins TRBV20-1 to TRBJ2-5; unclear D gene. The CDR3 spans 11 residues. V shed 0 bases and J shed 5 bases, with 4 bases lying between them. Germline loops: CDR1 DFQATT, CDR2 SNEGSKA (reference sequence). The CDR3 is CSARDGETQYF. For the CDR3, the DNA is TGCAGTGCTAGAGATGGGGAGACCCAGTACTTC.

The rearrangement links TRBV5-4 to TRBJ2-3, with TRBD1 matching 7 bases. Germline loops: CDR1 SGHNT, CDR2 YYREEE (reference sequence). The CDR3 is 14 residues long. The J segment lost 3 bases and the V segment lost 4 bases, leaving 5 bases of the junction unmatched. The CDR3 DNA sequence: TGTGCCAGCAGCCGTGGACAGGTTACAGATACGCAGTATTTT. Residues: CASSRGQVTDTQYF.

This clone was observed a handful of times. This chain links TRBV5-1 with TRBJ2-1, with 8 nucleotides matching TRBD2. Trimming at V came to 4 bases and at J to 2 bases, leaving 5 bases not matched to a gene. From germline, CDR1 is SGHRS and CDR2 YFSETQ. The CDR3 has 15 amino acids. The CDR3 spells CASSPSGSAYNEQFF. The CDR3 DNA is TGCGCCAGCAGCCCTAGCGGGTCGGCCTACAATGAGCAGTTCTTC. The full variable domain, with the rest looked up from reference TRBV5-1 and TRBJ2-1, is KAGVTQTPRYLIKTRGQQVTLSCSPISGHRSVSWYQQTPGQGLQFLFEYFSETQRNKGNFPGRFSGRQFSNSRSEMNVSTLELGDSALYLCASSPSGSAYNEQFFGPGTRLTVL.

This clone was seen a few times. This sequence joins TRBV7-9 and TRBJ2-7; D ambiguous. V lost 1 base to trimming and J lost 7 bases, with 11 bases between them. Germline CDR1 SEHNR, CDR2 FQNEAQ (reference sequence). This CDR3 spans 13 amino acids. The CDR3 loop is CASSLVEETEQYF. Here the CDR3 DNA reads TGTGCCAGCAGCTTAGTTGAAGAGACAGAGCAGTACTTC.

This clone appeared a few times. The rearrangement joins TRBV9 to TRBJ2-5, with TRBD1 as a possible D gene (5 bases). CDR3 length: 14 residues. CDR1 and CDR2 from the germline V gene are SGDLS and YYNGEE. V gave up 0 bases and J gave up 2 bases, with 8 bases separating them. The CDR3 DNA reads as TGTGCCAGCAGCGTAGGCCAGGGACAAGAGACCCAGTACTTC. It translates to CASSVGQGQETQYF.

In this sample, this clone turned up a few times. Different DNA sequences within this sample yield the same CDR3. The genes are TRBV30 and TRBJ2-1, with TRBD1 matching 8 bases. Trimming at V came to 3 bases and at J to 6 bases, leaving 7 bases not matched to a gene. The length of the CDR3 is 14 residues. The germline V gene encodes CDR1 GTSNPN and CDR2 SVGIG (reference sequence). CDR3 in DNA: TGTGCCTGGAGACGGACAGGGCTCTCCAATGAGCAGTTCTTC. This codes for CAWRRTGLSNEQFF.

In this sample, this clone turned up a few times. The chain is built from TRBV10-3 and TRBJ1-2; D possibly corresponds to TRBD1 (5 bases). Germline V CDR1 and CDR2: ENHRY, SYGVKD. This CDR3 region has 15 residues. Trimming left V 6 bases short and J 4 bases short, with 18 bases between. CDR3: CAISRDSETSYGYTF. CDR3 bases: TGTGCCATCAGCAGGGACTCCGAGACCAGCTATGGCTACACCTTC.

The chain uses TRBV28 and TRBJ1-1, with 8 bases aligning to TRBD1. Germline V gene sequence: CDR1 MDHEN, CDR2 SYDVKM. V lost 2 bases and J lost 5; bases outside the gene matches: 7. The CDR3 is made up of 15 amino acids. CDR3 sequence: CASSLSTGGRTEAFF. The CDR3 DNA follows: TGTGCCAGCAGTTTAAGCACAGGGGGGAGGACTGAAGCTTTCTTT.

This clone has more than one count but fewer than ten. The chain employs TRBV6-5 and TRBJ2-5; perhaps TRBD2 as D (5 bases). Germline CDR1 MNHEY, CDR2 SVGAGI. V dropped 5 bases and J dropped 1 base, with 8 bases sitting between them. This CDR3 is built from 13 residues. This chain's CDR3 is CASSEGFQETQYF. The CDR3 region has the DNA TGTGCCAGCAGTGAGGGCTTCCAAGAGACCCAGTACTTC.

A few counts support this clone. V is TRBV29-1 and J is TRBJ1-2; TRBD1 might be the D (6 bases). V dropped 6 bases and J dropped 8 bases, with 16 bases sitting between them. Germline CDR1 reads SQVTM; CDR2 reads ANQGSEA. The CDR3 is 12 residues long. The CDR3 reads CSVSQGSSGYTF. In DNA, the CDR3 is TGCAGCGTGTCACAGGGATCGAGCGGCTACACCTTC.